The clone carrying this T cell receptor (beta chain) was seen a handful of times. Its antigen is undetermined. TCRdb fed the RT-PCR reads into MiXCR, producing one record per CDR3 protein. Of around 530,000 distinct CDR3 sequences in the sample, about 12% were seen once. These data belong to a study of response to subunit inactivated influenza vaccine. Study results and limitations: The authors put forward the suggestion that each seasonal influenza vaccination may bring in only a limited number of new T cells.

Germline CDR1 WNHNN, CDR2 SYGVQD (reference sequence). The CDR3 is 16 residues long. The V end was cut by 3 bases, the J end by 3 bases, with 12 bases between. V usage is TRBV10-1 and J usage is TRBJ2-6, with D uncertain. Sequencing used PBMCs from blood, obtained on the day of vaccination. The sequence derives from a man aged 50 to 59 who received an inactivated influenza vaccine. The CDR3 region has the DNA TGCGCCAGCAGTGACGGCCCCGCGCGTGGGGCCAACGTCCTGACTTTC. This sequence encodes CASSDGPARGANVLTF.